Listed here is a single T cell receptor (beta chain). Its recognized antigen is unknown. It has no much larger one-base neighbor in the sample; base qualities were not kept. Genomic DNA was isolated from the sorted cells so that the TCRbeta CDR3 region could be sequenced. The immunoSEQ Assay was used for sequencing of TCRbeta CDR3 regions. In its TCRdb copy, this immuneACCESS table keeps in-frame sequences only and misses some clones. Where compared with another copy, unresolved V genes explain less than half of these, and the others have no known cause. Here the sample has about 77,000 clones; over 75% occur a single time. The biggest ten clones account for less than 8% of the sample. Patients with autoimmune disease history or receiving systemic immunosuppression were excluded from the trial. Peripheral blood for TCR sequencing was collected from all dose cohorts at baseline, on cycle 4 day 1, and on cycle 7 day 1. The samples were taken from a phase I, first-in-human, multicenter, open-label dose-escalation trial of ivuxolimab. Adults with locally advanced or metastatic melanoma, renal cell carcinoma, hepatocellular carcinoma or head and neck squamous cell carcinoma were enrolled in the trial. Before TCR sequencing, CD4+ and CD8+ T cells were separately sorted from peripheral blood.

The data were taken from a study of OX40 agonist ivuxolimab in advanced cancers. Concerning the study at large: Ivuxolimab was an agonistic, fully human IgG2 monoclonal antibody directed against OX40 (CD134), a costimulatory receptor. Intravenous ivuxolimab was administered to patients every 2 weeks at six dose levels: 0.01, 0.1, 0.3, 1.5, 3 and 10 mg/kg. Among the approximately 50 dose-escalation patients, approximately 20 had hepatocellular carcinoma, around 15 melanoma, 9 renal cell carcinoma and 9 head and neck cancer. In the dose-escalation cohort, roughly 80% of patients were male, and the mean age was approximately 60 years, with a range of 23 to 79. Prior anti-PD-1, anti-PD-L1 or anti-CTLA-4 therapy was permitted, and approximately 41% of dose-escalation patients had received checkpoint inhibitors. Partial responses occurred in three dose-escalation patients, of whom one had hepatocellular carcinoma and two had cutaneous melanoma. The point of sequencing TCRbeta in the periphery was to test whether ivuxolimab changed TCR sequence diversity and drove clonal T-cell expansion. The monotherapy dose-escalation portion (N of about 52 patients) of the phase I ivuxolimab trial is reported in the paper.

The germline ends are 22 bases apart after V is trimmed by 5 bases and J by 5 bases. The germline V gene sets CDR1 to SGHVT and CDR2 to SQSDAQ. The CDR3 has 18 amino acids, counting the end cysteine and phenylalanine. Of all the DNA, just the CDR3 is kept, 54 bases in frame from base 1. Results the study describes overall, beyond this receptor: The antigen specificity of the peripheral T cells that underwent clonal expansion was not determined. In partial responders in the 0.1-3.0 mg/kg groups, normalized peripheral clonal expansion was found to be among the lowest, especially among CD8+ T cells. After ivuxolimab, expanded clones were on average more numerous among CD8+ T cells than among CD4+ T cells. Low levels of normalized T-cell clonal expansion were also seen in some patients who did not respond. At doses of 0.1 to 3.0 mg/kg, clonal expansion of both CD4+ and CD8+ blood T cells was observed from baseline to week 6.

Rearrangement joined TRBV7-4 to TRBJ2-6; the D gene lacks a confident call. The receptor comes from an adult with an advanced solid tumor such as melanoma, head and neck, liver or kidney cancer. Here the sequenced sample was CD4+ or CD8+ T cells sorted from blood, taken in a trial of the OX40 agonist ivuxolimab. The CDR3 loop reads CASSDVNSSQSRANVLTF. The nucleotide sequence reads as follows: TGTGCCAGCAGCGATGTCAACAGCTCACAAAGTCGGGCCAACGTCCTGACTTTC. Extended through the reference TRBV7-4 and TRBJ2-6 proteins, this CDR3 yields the full variable domain: GAGVSQSPRYKVAKRGRDVALRCDSISGHVTLYWYRQTLGQGSEVLTYSQSDAQRDKSGRPSGRFSAERPERSVSTLKIQRTEQGDSAVYLCASSDVNSSQSRANVLTFGAGSRLTVL.